This T cell receptor (beta chain) appears in the sequencing data of a study of blood T cells in healthy people across ages. Study findings and constraints: Significant beta diversity loss was already apparent by age roughly 44, declining roughly linearly.

In the case of this clonotype: Its antigen is unidentified.

V was pared by 4 bases and J by 0 bases, with 10 bases between. Per the germline V gene, CDR1 is SNHLY and CDR2 is FYNNEI. The CDR3 consists of 15 residues. With a J-beta primer mix and a sample-barcoded 5' primer, a second PCR ran about 6 to 11 cycles. TCRdb independently ran MiXCR on the 5' RACE reads; one entry per CDR3 protein. This table holds more than 900,000 distinct CDR3 sequences, 20% to 25% found once. These data were also reused for a study on T cells of mothers and their children. That work adds: Mothers gave over 10 million TCR beta CDR3 reads each, and children several million each.

This chain joins TRBV2 and TRBJ2-1; TRBD1 might be the D (5 bases). The sequence came from a girl aged 2-10 years in good health. The sample was blood. The CDR3 DNA sequence: TGTGCCAGCAGTGTCTGGACAAGCTCCTACAATGAGCAGTTCTTC. The encoded protein is CASSVWTSSYNEQFF.